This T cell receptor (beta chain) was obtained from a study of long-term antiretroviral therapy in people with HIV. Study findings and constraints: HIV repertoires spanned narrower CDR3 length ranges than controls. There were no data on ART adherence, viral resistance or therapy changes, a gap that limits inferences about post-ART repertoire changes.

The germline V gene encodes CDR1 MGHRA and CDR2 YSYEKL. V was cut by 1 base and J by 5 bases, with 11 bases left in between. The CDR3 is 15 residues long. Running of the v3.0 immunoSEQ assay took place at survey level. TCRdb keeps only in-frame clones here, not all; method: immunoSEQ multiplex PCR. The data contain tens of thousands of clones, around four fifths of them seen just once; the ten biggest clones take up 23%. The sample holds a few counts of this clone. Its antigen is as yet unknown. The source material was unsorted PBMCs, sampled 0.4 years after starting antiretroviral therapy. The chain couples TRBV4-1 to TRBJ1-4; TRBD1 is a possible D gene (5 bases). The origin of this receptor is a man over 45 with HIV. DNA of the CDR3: TGCGCCAGCAGCCAAGTCGGGACGATAAATGAAAAACTGTTTTTT. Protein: CASSQVGTINEKLFF.